This TCR beta chain was sequenced during a study of blood T cell repertoires in COVID-19. Study-level background: The origin of the acute and convalescent COVID-19 samples was the United States, Italy and Spain. PBMCs, B-cell-depleted T cells, or T cells were the source of the cDNA or gDNA that made up the material.

This clone was picked up one time. How the authors handled the data: How many nucleated cells were present was estimated from reference gene primer amplification. Repertoires were generated with immunoSEQ multiplex PCR, while TCRdb's copy carries only in-frame clones and drops some. V, J and clone size are taken as reported in that table, and D and trimming were inferred from the DNA itself. The data hold about 110,000 clones, with roughly 85% observed a single time. With 2 bases removed from V and 8 bases from J, the gap between germline ends came to 16 bases. Germline loops: CDR1 SGHKS, CDR2 YYEKEE (reference sequence). This CDR3 is built from 14 residues.

V usage is TRBV5-5 and J usage is TRBJ1-2; D not certain. The TCR sequence derives from a human donor in a cohort sampled during active COVID-19. The sequenced sample was peripheral blood. CDR3 residues: CASSFKRETGGYTF. In nucleotides, the CDR3 is TGTGCCAGCAGCTTTAAGCGGGAAACGGGAGGCTACACCTTC.